The next 11 T cell receptor beta chains were all read from a single sample in a study of cytomegalovirus exposure and HLA in healthy donors. Researchers ran the PCR with 60 Vbeta and 13 Jbeta primers. Method: immunoSEQ multiplex PCR; TCRdb's copy keeps in-frame clones and lacks some. The repertoire has about 88,000 clones, 70% to 85% of them found once; the top ten carry 2.7%. The specimen was PBMCs. Source of these receptors: a man aged 25 to 40 in good health and CMV-seronegative.

The V call is TRBV7-7, the J call TRBJ2-1; 8 bases fit TRBD1. The CDR3 spans 16 residues. In germline, CDR1 is SSHAT, CDR2 FNYEAQ (reference sequence). The V segment lost 4 bases and the J segment 2 bases; nucleotides outside the gene matches: 7. The CDR3 DNA sequence: TGTGCCAGCAGCTCCGGACAGGGCGGTACCTACAATGAGCAGTTCTTC. Its translation: CASSSGQGGTYNEQFF. Filled out from reference TRBV7-7 and TRBJ2-1, the complete variable domain reads GAGVSQSPRYKVTKRGQDVTLRCDPISSHATLYWYQQALGQGPEFLTYFNYEAQPDKSGLPSDRFSAERPEGSISTLTIQRTEQRDSAMYRCASSSGQGGTYNEQFFGPGTRLTVL.

V is TRBV12-5 and J is TRBJ1-4, with unresolved D. Germline values: CDR1 LGHNT, CDR2 FRNRAP. This CDR3 contains 15 residues. V shed 2 bases and J shed 0 bases, with 7 bases lying between them. The CDR3 reads CASGLSAATNEKLFF. CDR3 nucleotides: TGTGCTAGTGGTTTGTCAGCGGCAACTAATGAAAAACTGTTTTTT.

The chain carries TRBV5-8 and TRBJ2-5, with D tentatively TRBD2 (7 bases). This CDR3 comprises 15 residues. Germline V gene sequence: CDR1 SGHTS, CDR2 YDEGEE. Deletions cut 4 bases from V and 5 bases from J, with 18 bases between. This chain's CDR3 is CASSRWGGSGETQYF. CDR3 nucleotide sequence: TGTGCCAGCAGCCGATGGGGGGGCTCGGGGGAGACCCAGTACTTC.

V gene TRBV4-2 combines with J gene TRBJ1-3; D unresolved. Germline CDR1 is LGHNA and CDR2 is YNFKEQ. Trimming removed 0 bases from V and 0 bases from J, with 12 bases in between. This CDR3 has 17 residues. The CDR3 sequence: CASSQDTSASSGNTIYF. The CDR3, as DNA: TGTGCCAGCAGCCAAGATACGAGTGCGAGCTCTGGAAACACCATATATTTT.

This clone has a single count. The V and J genes are TRBV15 and TRBJ2-1, with TRBD1 matching over 9 bases. Trimming removed 2 bases from V and 2 bases from J; junction bases left unmatched: 4. This CDR3 is built from 16 residues. Germline V gene data show CDR1 as LNHNV and CDR2 as YYDKDF (reference sequence). CDR3 sequence (DNA): TGTGCCACCAGCAGAACTACAGGGGGCCCCTACAATGAGCAGTTCTTC. Protein product: CATSRTTGGPYNEQFF.

The chain employs TRBV13 and TRBJ1-5; D remains unclear. CDR3 length: 15 residues. Looked up from germline, CDR1 is PRHDT and CDR2 is FYEKMQ (reference sequence). Trimming shortened V by 4 bases and J by 3 bases, and 13 bases separated the two germline ends. The CDR3 region is CASSYRAGNNQPQHF. The CDR3 region has the DNA TGTGCCAGCAGCTACCGAGCCGGGAACAATCAGCCCCAGCATTTT.

This clone was seen a handful of times. V is TRBV7-8 and J is TRBJ2-7; 10 bases are shared with TRBD1. V was clipped by 1 base and J by 0 bases; unmatched bases: 9. This CDR3 spans 18 amino acids. The germline V gene encodes CDR1 SGHVS and CDR2 FQNEAQ. The DNA of the CDR3 is TGTGCCAGCAGCTTAGGGATAGACAGGGGGCGCTCCTCCTACGAGCAGTACTTC. It specifies CASSLGIDRGRSSYEQYF.

The gene calls are TRBV29-1 and TRBJ2-7; TRBD2 matches at 11 bases. This CDR3 is built from 14 residues. Trimming removed 8 bases from V and 4 bases from J; junction bases left unmatched: 10. Germline-derived CDR1 and CDR2 are SQVTM and ANQGSEA. In nucleotides, the CDR3 is TGCAGCCTGGGAGGTAGCGGGGGGGAATACGAGCAGTACTTC. Its translation is CSLGGSGGEYEQYF.

This chain uses TRBV19 with TRBJ2-1; 13 bases line up with TRBD2. Germline trimming cut 5 bases from V and 8 bases from J; bases unmatched to any gene: 9. The CDR3 contains 16 residues. Per the germline V gene, CDR1 is LNHDA and CDR2 is SQIVND (reference sequence). CDR3 sequence: CASSEQLAGGQDEQFF. CDR3 sequence (DNA): TGTGCCAGTAGTGAACAACTAGCGGGGGGGCAGGATGAGCAGTTCTTC.

V and J are TRBV4-3 and TRBJ2-1; 10 bases align to TRBD2. V dropped 0 bases and J dropped 6; count of bases not matched to a gene: 5. The germline V gene encodes CDR1 LGHNA and CDR2 YSLEER. The CDR3 consists of 16 residues. The CDR3 here is CASSQDNQRGGNEQFF. The CDR3 DNA reads as TGCGCCAGCAGCCAAGATAATCAGCGGGGGGGCAATGAGCAGTTCTTC.

V and J are TRBV5-1 and TRBJ2-6; 11 bases are a match to TRBD1. The CDR3 has 20 amino acids. V shed 4 bases and J 4 bases; nucleotides not matched to a gene: 16. The germline gives CDR1 SGHRS, CDR2 YFSETQ. The CDR3 sequence: CASSPPRRDRGTEGANVLTF. DNA of the CDR3: TGCGCCAGCAGCCCGCCCCGCCGGGACAGGGGGACCGAAGGGGCCAACGTCCTGACTTTC.